This TCR beta chain stems from a study of cytomegalovirus exposure and HLA in healthy donors. After removal of 3 bases from V and 2 bases from J, the junction contained 3 bases not matched to a gene. This CDR3 is built from 16 residues. Germline V gene lookup returns CDR1 SGHNT and CDR2 YYREEE (reference sequence). TCRdb's table, derived via immunoSEQ multiplex PCR, lists solely in-frame clones and lacks some. The table shows under 200,000 clones, with roughly 81% occurring only once. The V and J genes are TRBV5-4 and TRBJ2-2; 11 bases align to TRBD2. Material: PBMCs. The source of this sequence is a woman aged 25 to 45 in good health and CMV-seronegative. CDR3 in amino acids: CASSSLAGDNTGELFF. The CDR3 coding sequence is TGTGCCAGCAGCTCACTAGCGGGGGACAACACCGGGGAGCTGTTTTTT.